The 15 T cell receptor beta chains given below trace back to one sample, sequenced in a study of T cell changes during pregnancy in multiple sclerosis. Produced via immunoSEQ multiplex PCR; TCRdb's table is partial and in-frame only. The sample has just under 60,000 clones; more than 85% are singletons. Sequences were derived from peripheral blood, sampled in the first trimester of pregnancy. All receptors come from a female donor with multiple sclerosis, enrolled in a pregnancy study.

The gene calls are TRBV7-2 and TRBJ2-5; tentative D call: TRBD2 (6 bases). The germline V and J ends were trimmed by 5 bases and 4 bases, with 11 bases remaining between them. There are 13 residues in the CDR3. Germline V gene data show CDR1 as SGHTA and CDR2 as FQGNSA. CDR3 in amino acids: CASSLTSRETQYF. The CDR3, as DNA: TGTGCCAGCAGCCTTACTAGCCGAGAGACCCAGTACTTC.

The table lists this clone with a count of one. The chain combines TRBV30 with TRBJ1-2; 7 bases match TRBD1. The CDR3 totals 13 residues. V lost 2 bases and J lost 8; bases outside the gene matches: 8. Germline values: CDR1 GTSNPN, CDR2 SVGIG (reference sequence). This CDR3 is CAWSMAGGRGYTF. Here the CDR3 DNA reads TGTGCCTGGAGTATGGCAGGGGGTCGGGGCTACACCTTC.

The CDR3 sequence is CASKMMGLGRTEAFF. For the CDR3, the DNA is TGTGCCAGCAAGATGATGGGGCTAGGGCGGACTGAAGCTTTCTTT. V is TRBV6-1 and J is TRBJ1-1; TRBD1 might be the D (5 bases). The CDR3 extends over 15 amino acids. V lost 7 bases and J lost 5, with 20 bases in between. Germline lookup yields CDR1 MNHNS and CDR2 SASEGT.

CDR3 region: CASSPPSSVGTDTQYF. The CDR3 nucleotides read TGTGCCAGCAGCCCTCCCTCTAGCGTAGGTACAGATACGCAGTATTTT. The chain recombines TRBV9 with TRBJ2-3; possible D gene TRBD2, 6 bases. This CDR3 region has 16 residues. Trimming stripped 4 bases from V and 3 bases from J, with 18 bases between. The germline V gene has CDR1 SGDLS and CDR2 YYNGEE.

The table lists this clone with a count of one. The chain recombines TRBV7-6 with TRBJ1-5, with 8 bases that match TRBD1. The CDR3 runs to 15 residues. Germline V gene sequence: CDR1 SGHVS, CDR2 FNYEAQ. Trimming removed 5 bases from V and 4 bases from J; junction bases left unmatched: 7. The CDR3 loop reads CASSQARDRNQPQHF. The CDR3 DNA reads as TGTGCCAGCAGCCAGGCTAGGGACAGGAATCAGCCCCAGCATTTT.

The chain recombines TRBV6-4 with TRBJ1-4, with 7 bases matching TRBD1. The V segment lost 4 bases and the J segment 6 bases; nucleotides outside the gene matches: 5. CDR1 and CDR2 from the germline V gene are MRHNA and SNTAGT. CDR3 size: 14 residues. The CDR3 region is CASSAGTEDEKLFF. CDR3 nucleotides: TGTGCCAGCAGTGCGGGGACAGAAGATGAAAAACTGTTTTTT.

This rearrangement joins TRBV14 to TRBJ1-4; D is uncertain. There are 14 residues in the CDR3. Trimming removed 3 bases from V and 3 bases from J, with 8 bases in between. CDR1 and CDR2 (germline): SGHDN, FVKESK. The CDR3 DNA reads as TGTGCCAGCAGCCACCGGGTCCCTAATGAAAAACTGTTTTTT. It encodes CASSHRVPNEKLFF.

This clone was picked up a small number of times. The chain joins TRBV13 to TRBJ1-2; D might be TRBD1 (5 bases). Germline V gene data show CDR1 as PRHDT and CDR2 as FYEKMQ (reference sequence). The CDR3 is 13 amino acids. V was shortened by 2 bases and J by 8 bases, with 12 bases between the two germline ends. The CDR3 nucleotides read TGTGCCAGCAGCTTACAGGGAAGAAGGGGCTACACCTTC. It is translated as CASSLQGRRGYTF. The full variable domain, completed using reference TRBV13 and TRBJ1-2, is AAGVIQSPRHLIKEKRETATLKCYPIPRHDTVYWYQQGPGQDPQFLISFYEKMQSDKGSIPDRFSAQQFSDYHSELNMSSLELGDSALYFCASSLQGRRGYTFGSGTRLTVV.

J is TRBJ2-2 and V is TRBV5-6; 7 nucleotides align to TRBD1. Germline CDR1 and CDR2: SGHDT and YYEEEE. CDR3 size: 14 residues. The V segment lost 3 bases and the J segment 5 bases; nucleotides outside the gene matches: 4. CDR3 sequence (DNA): TGTGCCAGCAGCTCGACAGGGAGAACCGGGGAGCTGTTTTTT. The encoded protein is CASSSTGRTGELFF.

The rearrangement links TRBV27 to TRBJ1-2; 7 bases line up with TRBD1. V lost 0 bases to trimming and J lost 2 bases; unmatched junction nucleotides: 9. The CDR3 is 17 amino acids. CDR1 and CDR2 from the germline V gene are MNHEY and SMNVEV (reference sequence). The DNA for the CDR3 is TGTGCCAGCAGTTTATCGTCCAGGACAGGCCCAAACTATGGCTACACCTTC. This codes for CASSLSSRTGPNYGYTF.

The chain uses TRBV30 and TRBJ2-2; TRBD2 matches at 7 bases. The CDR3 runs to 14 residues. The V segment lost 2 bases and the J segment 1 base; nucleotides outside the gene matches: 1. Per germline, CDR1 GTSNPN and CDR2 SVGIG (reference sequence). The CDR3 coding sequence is TGTGCCTGGAGTCGCGGGGGGAACACCGGGGAGCTGTTTTTT. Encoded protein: CAWSRGGNTGELFF.

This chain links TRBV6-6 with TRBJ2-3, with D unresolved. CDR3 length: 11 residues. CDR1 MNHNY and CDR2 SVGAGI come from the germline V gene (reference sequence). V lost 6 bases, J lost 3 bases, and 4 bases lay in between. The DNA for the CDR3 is TGTGCCAGCAGCTCGACAGATACGCAGTATTTT. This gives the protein CASSSTDTQYF.

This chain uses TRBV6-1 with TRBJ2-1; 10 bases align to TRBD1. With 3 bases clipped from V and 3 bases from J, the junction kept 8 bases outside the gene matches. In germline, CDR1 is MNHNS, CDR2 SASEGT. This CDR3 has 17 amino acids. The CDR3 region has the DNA TGTGCCAGCAGTGACCCCCCCGACAGGGGGCTCTACAATGAGCAGTTCTTC. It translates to CASSDPPDRGLYNEQFF.

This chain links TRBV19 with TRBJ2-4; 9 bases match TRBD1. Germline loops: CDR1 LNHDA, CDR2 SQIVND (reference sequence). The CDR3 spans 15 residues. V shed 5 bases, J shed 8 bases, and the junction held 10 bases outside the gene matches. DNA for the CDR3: TGTGCCAGTAGTTCGGGACAGGGAGATGTAGACATTCAGTACTTC. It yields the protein CASSSGQGDVDIQYF.

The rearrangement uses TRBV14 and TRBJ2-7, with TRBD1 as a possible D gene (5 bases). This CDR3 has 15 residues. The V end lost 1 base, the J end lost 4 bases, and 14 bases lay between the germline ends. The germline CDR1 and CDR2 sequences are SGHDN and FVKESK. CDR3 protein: CASSQVGAGNYEQYF. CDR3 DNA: TGTGCCAGCAGCCAAGTCGGTGCAGGGAATTACGAGCAGTACTTC.